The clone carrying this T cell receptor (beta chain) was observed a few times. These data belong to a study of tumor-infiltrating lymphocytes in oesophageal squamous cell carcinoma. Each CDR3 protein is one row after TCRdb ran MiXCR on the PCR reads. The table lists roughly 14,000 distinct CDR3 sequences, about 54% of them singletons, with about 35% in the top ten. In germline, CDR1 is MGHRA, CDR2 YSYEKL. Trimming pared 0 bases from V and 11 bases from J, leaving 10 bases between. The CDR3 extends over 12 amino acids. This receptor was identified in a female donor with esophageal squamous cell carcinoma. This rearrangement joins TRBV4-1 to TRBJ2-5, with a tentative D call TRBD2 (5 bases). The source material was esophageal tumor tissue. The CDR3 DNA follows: TGCGCCAGCAGCCAAGACCAGTGGGAGCAGTACTTC. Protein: CASSQDQWEQYF.